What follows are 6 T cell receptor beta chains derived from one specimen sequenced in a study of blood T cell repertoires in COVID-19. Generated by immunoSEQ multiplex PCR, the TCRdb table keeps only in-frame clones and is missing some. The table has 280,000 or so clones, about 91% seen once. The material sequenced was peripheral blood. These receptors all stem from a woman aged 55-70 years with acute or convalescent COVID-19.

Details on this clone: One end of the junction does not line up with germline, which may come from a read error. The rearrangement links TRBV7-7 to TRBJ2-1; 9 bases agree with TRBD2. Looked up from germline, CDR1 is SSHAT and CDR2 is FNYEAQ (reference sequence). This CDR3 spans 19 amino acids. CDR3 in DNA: TGTGCTAGCAGCTTAGGCGGTCGCTTAGCGGGAGCCCCCTACAATGAGCAGTTCTTC. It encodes CASSLGGRLAGAPYNEQFF. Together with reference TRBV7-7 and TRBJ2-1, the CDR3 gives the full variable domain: GAGVSQSPRYKVTKRGQDVTLRCDPISSHATLYWYQQALGQGPEFLTYFNYEAQPDKSGLPSDRFSAERPEGSISTLTIQRTEQRDSAMYRCASSLGGRLAGAPYNEQFFGPGTRLTVL.

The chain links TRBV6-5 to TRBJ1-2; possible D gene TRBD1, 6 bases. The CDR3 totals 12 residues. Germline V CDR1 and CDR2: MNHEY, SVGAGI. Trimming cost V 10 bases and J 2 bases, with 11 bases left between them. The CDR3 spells CATQGPNYGYTF. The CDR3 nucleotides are TGTGCCACCCAGGGGCCCAACTATGGCTACACCTTC.

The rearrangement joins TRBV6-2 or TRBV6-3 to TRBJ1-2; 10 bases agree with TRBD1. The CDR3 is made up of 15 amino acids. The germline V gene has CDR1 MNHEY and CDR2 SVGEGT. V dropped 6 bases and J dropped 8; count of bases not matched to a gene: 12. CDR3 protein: CASSRPGTGVNGYTF. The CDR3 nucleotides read TGTGCCAGCAGCCGACCCGGGACAGGGGTGAACGGCTACACCTTC.

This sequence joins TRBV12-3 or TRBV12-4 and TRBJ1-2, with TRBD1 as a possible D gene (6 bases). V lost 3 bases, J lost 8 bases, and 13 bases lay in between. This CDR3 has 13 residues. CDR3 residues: CASSFYRDDGYTF. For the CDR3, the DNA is TGTGCCAGCAGTTTCTACAGGGATGACGGCTACACCTTC.

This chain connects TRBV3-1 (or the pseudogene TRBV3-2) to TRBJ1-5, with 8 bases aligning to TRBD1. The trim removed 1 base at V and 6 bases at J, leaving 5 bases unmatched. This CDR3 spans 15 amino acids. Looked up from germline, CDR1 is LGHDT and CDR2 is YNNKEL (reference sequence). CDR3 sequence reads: CASSQAQGASQPQHF. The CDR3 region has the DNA TGTGCCAGCAGCCAAGCTCAGGGGGCAAGTCAGCCCCAGCATTTT.

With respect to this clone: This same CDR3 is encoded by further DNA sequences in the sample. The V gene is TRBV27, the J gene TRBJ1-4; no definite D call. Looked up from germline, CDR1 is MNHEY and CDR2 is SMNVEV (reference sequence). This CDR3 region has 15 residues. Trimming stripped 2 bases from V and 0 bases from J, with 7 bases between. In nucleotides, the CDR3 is TGTGCCAGCAGTTTAGGCTCTGCAACTAATGAAAAACTGTTTTTT. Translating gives CASSLGSATNEKLFF.